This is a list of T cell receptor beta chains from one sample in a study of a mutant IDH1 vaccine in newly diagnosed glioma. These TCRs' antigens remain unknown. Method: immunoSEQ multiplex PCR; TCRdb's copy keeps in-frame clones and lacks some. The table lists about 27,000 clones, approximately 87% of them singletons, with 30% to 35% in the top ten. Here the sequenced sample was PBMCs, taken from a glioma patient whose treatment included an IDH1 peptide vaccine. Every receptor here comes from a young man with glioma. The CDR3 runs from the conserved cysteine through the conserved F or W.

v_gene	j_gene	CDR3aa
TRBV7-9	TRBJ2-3	CASSLVGHQDTQYF
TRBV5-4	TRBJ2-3	CASSFKREQYTDTQYF
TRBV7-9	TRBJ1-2	CASSAGTGRPLGGYTF
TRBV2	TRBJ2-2	CASREVFANTGELFF
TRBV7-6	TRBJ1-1	CASSLRLGTEAFF
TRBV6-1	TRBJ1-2	CASREPGSRGYTF
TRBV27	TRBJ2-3	CASRLVYGVTDTQYF
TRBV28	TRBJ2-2	CASSPRTGSNTGELFF
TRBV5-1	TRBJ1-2	CASSQDTGQRYYGYTF
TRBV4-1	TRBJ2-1	CASSQEVQGYNEQFF
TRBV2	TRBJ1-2	CASSPLRDTGFTF
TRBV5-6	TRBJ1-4	CASSWAGGEKLFF
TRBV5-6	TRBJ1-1	CASSRTANTEAFF
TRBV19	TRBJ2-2	CASSIVRRNTGELFF
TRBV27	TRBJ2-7	CASSSRLAGEYEQYF
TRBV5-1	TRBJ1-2	CASSLVLRQGARGGYTF
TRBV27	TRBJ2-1	CASSPNFDHSSSYNEQFF
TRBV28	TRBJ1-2	CASSPGTGVYGYTF
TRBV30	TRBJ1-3	CAWVPDSRGNTIYF
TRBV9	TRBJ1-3	CASSVDQRASGNTIYF
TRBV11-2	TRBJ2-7	CASSPGAGDYEQYF
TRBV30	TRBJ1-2	CAWREGAMRGYGYTF
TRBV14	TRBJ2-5	CASSTTSGTRQYF
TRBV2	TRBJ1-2	CASSEGGVSYGYTF
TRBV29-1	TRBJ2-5	CSVSGTSGRDTETQYF
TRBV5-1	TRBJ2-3	CASSLDSKTDTQYF
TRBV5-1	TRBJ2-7	CASSLSGGTNYEQYF
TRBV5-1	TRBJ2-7	CASSQKAGASYEQYF
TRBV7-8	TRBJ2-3	CASSLVSGGFTDTQYF
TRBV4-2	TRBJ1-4	CASSQKPLLGEKLFF
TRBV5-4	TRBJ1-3	CASSKFDRGLGNTIYF
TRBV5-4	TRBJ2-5	CASSFGETQYF
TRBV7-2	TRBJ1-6	CASSASRNSPLHF
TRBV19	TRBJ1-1	CASSLPAVNTEAFF
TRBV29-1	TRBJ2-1	CSVTRGASSYNEQFF
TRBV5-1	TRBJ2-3	CASSLEGSGGTDTQYF
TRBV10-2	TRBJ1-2	CASSEGSGYTF
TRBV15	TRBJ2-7	CATSRDQLTGDPYEQYF
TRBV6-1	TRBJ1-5	CASSVDRGRYQPQHF
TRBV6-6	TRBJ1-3	CASRHTGVGGNTIYF
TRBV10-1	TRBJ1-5	CASSGSLGQPQHF
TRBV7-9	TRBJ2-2	CASSSPDSYNGELFF
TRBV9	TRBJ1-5	CASSTGQGFDQPQHF
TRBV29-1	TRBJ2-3	CSVEDGFTDTQYF